This entry lists 10 T cell receptor beta chains sequenced from one sample in a study of blood T cell repertoires in COVID-19. Sequencing was performed with immunoSEQ multiplex PCR; in TCRdb, only in-frame clones are kept and a portion is missing. Of approximately 190,000 clones in the sample, 84% were seen once. Sequenced: PBMCs or T cells enriched from blood (not recorded which). The receptors derive from a woman aged 25 to 39 who had been exposed to COVID-19.

This clone was seen a few times. The V call is TRBV5-4, the J call TRBJ1-2; 7 bases fit TRBD1. Germline V CDR1 and CDR2: SGHNT, YYREEE (reference sequence). J gave up 8 bases and V 4 bases, and 11 bases lay outside the gene matches. The CDR3 has 14 amino acids. The CDR3 sequence is CASSPITGALGYTF. The CDR3 DNA reads TGTGCCAGCAGCCCAATAACAGGGGCCCTAGGCTACACCTTC. The variable domain in full, with the rest retrieved from reference TRBV5-4 and TRBJ1-2, is ETGVTQSPTHLIKTRGQQVTLRCSSQSGHNTVSWYQQALGQGPQFIFQYYREEENGRGNFPPRFSGLQFPNYSSELNVNALELDDSALYLCASSPITGALGYTFGSGTRLTVV.

The V gene is TRBV7-6, the J gene TRBJ1-3, with D perhaps matching TRBD1 (6 bases). There are 17 residues in the CDR3. CDR1 and CDR2 from the germline V gene are SGHVS and FNYEAQ. V was clipped by 5 bases and J by 2 bases, with 19 bases between them. This CDR3 is CASSRTLDSRPGNTIYF. The CDR3 DNA is TGTGCCAGCAGCCGGACCCTGGACAGCCGCCCTGGAAACACCATATATTTT.

This sequence joins TRBV5-8 and TRBJ2-3, with 10 bases fitting TRBD2. CDR1 is SGHTS, CDR2 YDEGEE, per germline. The trim removed 4 bases at V and 10 bases at J, leaving 12 bases unmatched. The CDR3 covers 15 residues. CDR3: CASSLRGLAGGAQYF. The CDR3 DNA follows: TGTGCCAGCAGCCTGCGAGGGTTAGCGGGGGGAGCGCAGTATTTT.

The chain employs TRBV5-6 and TRBJ1-2; 9 bases are shared with TRBD1. The CDR3 spans 13 residues. J gave up 1 base and V 5 bases, and 0 bases lay outside the gene matches. Germline assignment: CDR1 SGHDT and CDR2 YYEEEE. CDR3 sequence reads: CASRTGGNYGYTF. The CDR3 DNA reads as TGTGCCAGCAGGACAGGGGGTAACTATGGCTACACCTTC.

The rearrangement links TRBV7-2 to TRBJ2-6; 7 nucleotides match TRBD1. This CDR3 is built from 16 residues. V lost 6 bases to trimming and J lost 0 bases; unmatched junction nucleotides: 5. Germline V gene lookup returns CDR1 SGHTA and CDR2 FQGNSA. CDR3 protein: CASSGQVLSGANVLTF. The CDR3 DNA reads TGTGCCAGCAGTGGACAGGTTCTCTCTGGGGCCAACGTCCTGACTTTC.

This chain joins TRBV2 and TRBJ1-2, with unresolved D. There are 15 residues in the CDR3. CDR1 SNHLY and CDR2 FYNNEI come from the germline V gene. Deletions cut 8 bases from V and 0 bases from J, with 16 bases between. CDR3 loop: CASADEGEPNYGYTF. CDR3 coding DNA: TGTGCCAGCGCAGATGAGGGTGAACCTAACTATGGCTACACCTTC.

The chain links TRBV15 to TRBJ1-1; D is ambiguous. This CDR3 contains 14 residues. The V and J ends lost 0 bases and 6 bases respectively, with 11 bases between them. Germline-derived CDR1 and CDR2 are LNHNV and YYDKDF (reference sequence). Here the CDR3 reads CATSRDRGDAEAFF. The DNA of the CDR3 is TGTGCCACCAGCAGAGATAGAGGTGACGCTGAAGCTTTCTTT.

V gene TRBV7-2 combines with J gene TRBJ1-2; D is unclear. CDR3 size: 14 residues. Trimming shortened V by 3 bases and J by 2 bases, and 10 bases separated the two germline ends. Germline V gives CDR1 SGHTA, CDR2 FQGNSA. This CDR3 is CASSLAGANYGYTF. The CDR3 DNA follows: TGTGCCAGCAGCTTGGCCGGAGCCAACTATGGCTACACCTTC.

The chain links TRBV6-2 or TRBV6-3 to TRBJ2-1; possibly TRBD1 for D (5 bases). This CDR3 is built from 16 residues. Germline values: CDR1 MNHEY, CDR2 SVGEGT. Deletions cut 0 bases from V and 8 bases from J, with 17 bases between. CDR3 sequence (DNA): TGTGCCAGCAGTTACTCGCTCGAAAACTTAGGGGATGAGCAGTTCTTC. This gives the protein CASSYSLENLGDEQFF.

The chain uses TRBV5-5 and TRBJ2-7; D remains unclear. The V end lost 1 base, the J end lost 10 bases, and 15 bases lay between the germline ends. Germline values: CDR1 SGHKS, CDR2 YYEKEE (reference sequence). This CDR3 region has 13 residues. CDR3 in DNA: TGTGCCAGCAGCTTGTCACGCTCTGGAGAACAGTACTTC. Its protein is CASSLSRSGEQYF.